This T cell receptor beta chain was obtained from a study of identical twins. CDR3 length equals 14 residues. V was pared by 4 bases and J by 2 bases, with 9 bases between. Germline CDR1 is SEHNR and CDR2 is FQNEAQ (reference sequence). TCRdb fed the 5' RACE reads into MiXCR, producing one record per CDR3 protein. The table records 690,000 or so distinct CDR3 sequences, roughly 8% of them present only once. These same data were also listed under a study on yellow fever vaccine responses in identical twins.

The chain couples TRBV7-9 to TRBJ2-1, with a tentative D call TRBD1 (5 bases). This TCR came from a woman aged 18-29 years in good health. The source material was PBMCs. The CDR3 DNA sequence: TGTGCCAGCAGCTACGGACAAACCTACAATGAGCAGTTCTTC. This codes for CASSYGQTYNEQFF. Based on the CDR3 plus reference TRBV7-9 and TRBJ2-1, the full variable domain is DTGVSQNPRHKITKRGQNVTFRCDPISEHNRLYWYRQTLGQGPEFLTYFQNEAQLEKSRLLSDRFSAERPKGSFSTLEIQRTEQGDSAMYLCASSYGQTYNEQFFGPGTRLTVL.